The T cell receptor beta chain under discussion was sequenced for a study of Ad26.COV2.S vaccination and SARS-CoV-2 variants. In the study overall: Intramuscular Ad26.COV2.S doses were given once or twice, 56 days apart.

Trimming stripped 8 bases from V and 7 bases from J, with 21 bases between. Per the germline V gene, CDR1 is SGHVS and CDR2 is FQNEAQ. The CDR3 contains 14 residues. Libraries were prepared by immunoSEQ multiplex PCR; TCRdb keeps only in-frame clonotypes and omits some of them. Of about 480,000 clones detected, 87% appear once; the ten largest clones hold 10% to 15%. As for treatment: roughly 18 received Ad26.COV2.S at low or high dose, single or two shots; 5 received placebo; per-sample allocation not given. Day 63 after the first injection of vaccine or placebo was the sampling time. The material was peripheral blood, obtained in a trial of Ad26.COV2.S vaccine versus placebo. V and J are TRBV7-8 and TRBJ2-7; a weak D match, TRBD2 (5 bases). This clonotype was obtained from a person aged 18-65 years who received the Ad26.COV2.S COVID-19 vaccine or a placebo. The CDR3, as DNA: TGTGCCAGCTCCAACCTGGACGGGGTACGAGAGCAGTACTTC. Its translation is CASSNLDGVREQYF.